The rows below give T cell receptor beta chains drawn from one sample of a study of regulatory dendritic cells for organ transplantation. The protocol was immunoSEQ multiplex PCR, while the TCRdb copy is restricted to in-frame clones and leaves out a portion. The sample lists tens of thousands of clones; roughly 69% were seen once. The sample consisted of memory CD4+ T cells from blood. These receptors came from a human donor in good health. Both conserved end residues are part of each CDR3. The order of the fields is D gene, J gene, clone size, V gene, CDR3 DNA, CDR3 protein. A D gene is named only where the DNA matches it firmly. Only some rows state a clone size, as once, few, many or a class for expanded clones.

D: TRBD1
J: TRBJ2-3
size: .
V: TRBV6-1
DNA: TGTGCCAGCAGGACAGGGGGCGGACCAGATACGCAGTATTTT
CDR3: CASRTGGGPDTQYF

D: TRBD2
J: TRBJ2-3
size: .
V: TRBV11-3
DNA: TGTGCCAGCAGCTTAGGCTCGGGACTAGCGGGGGGCCTAGATACGCAGTATTTT
CDR3: CASSLGSGLAGGLDTQYF

D: .
J: TRBJ2-7
size: .
V: TRBV6-5
DNA: TGTGCCAGCAGCCCTCCCGGGAGTTCCTCCTACGAGCAGTACTTC
CDR3: CASSPPGSSSYEQYF

D: TRBD2
J: TRBJ2-1
size: .
V: TRBV4-2
DNA: TGTGCCAGCAGCCAGGATACTAGCGGGGGACACAATGAGCAGTTCTTC
CDR3: CASSQDTSGGHNEQFF

D: .
J: TRBJ1-1
size: .
V: TRBV19
DNA: TGTGCCAGTAGTATTGGGTCCGGGACTTCGAACACTGAAGCTTTCTTT
CDR3: CASSIGSGTSNTEAFF

D: .
J: TRBJ1-1
size: .
V: TRBV19
DNA: TGTGCCAGTAGTATAGTATTGGGGGGCACTGAAGCTTTCTTT
CDR3: CASSIVLGGTEAFF

D: .
J: TRBJ2-5
size: few
V: TRBV7-2
DNA: TGTGCCAGCAGCGCCGGACTCCTGAACGGCCAAGAGACCCAGTACTTC
CDR3: CASSAGLLNGQETQYF

D: .
J: TRBJ1-4
size: .
V: TRBV5-1
DNA: TGCGCCAGCAGCCCGAGGGGGGGCGAAGGGGAAAAACTGTTTTTT
CDR3: CASSPRGGEGEKLFF

D: TRBD1
J: TRBJ1-1
size: .
V: TRBV11-3
DNA: TGTGCCAGCAGCCTACTAGACAGGGGCACTGAAGCTTTCTTT
CDR3: CASSLLDRGTEAFF

D: TRBD2
J: TRBJ2-7
size: few
V: TRBV7-9
DNA: TGTGCCAGCAGCTTACTTAGCGGGGGAACCTACGAGCAGTACTTC
CDR3: CASSLLSGGTYEQYF

D: .
J: TRBJ1-3
size: .
V: TRBV9
DNA: TGTGCCAGCAGCGTAGCTCTAGGTCCCTCTGGAAACACCATATATTTT
CDR3: CASSVALGPSGNTIYF

D: .
J: TRBJ1-2
size: .
V: TRBV6-5
DNA: TGTGCCAGCACTTCGGAGGGGGGGCAGATCTATGGCTACACCTTC
CDR3: CASTSEGGQIYGYTF

D: TRBD1
J: TRBJ1-6
size: few
V: TRBV4-1
DNA: TGCGCCAGCAGCCTCCCGGACAGGGAGTCACCCCTCCACTTT
CDR3: CASSLPDRESPLHF

D: .
J: TRBJ2-3
size: few
V: TRBV7-8
DNA: TGTGCCAGCAGCCCTCTAGGGGCTAGCACAGATACGCAGTATTTT
CDR3: CASSPLGASTDTQYF

D: .
J: TRBJ1-6
size: few
V: TRBV2
DNA: TGTGCCACCAGGCCGGGGGGCCCGTCATTTTCACCCCTCCACTTT
CDR3: CATRPGGPSFSPLHF

D: TRBD1
J: TRBJ1-2
size: once
V: TRBV5-6
DNA: TGTGCCAGCAGCTTACCAGGACAGGGTCACACCTTC
CDR3: CASSLPGQGHTF

D: .
J: TRBJ1-3
size: .
V: TRBV10-3
DNA: TGTGCCATCAGTGAGTCTTGGTCGGCGGAACGCTCTGGAAACACCATATATTTT
CDR3: CAISESWSAERSGNTIYF

D: .
J: TRBJ2-7
size: .
V: TRBV11-2
DNA: TGTGCCAGCAGCTTAGGGTCTAGCCGTCGGTCCTACGAGCAGTACTTC
CDR3: CASSLGSSRRSYEQYF

D: TRBD1
J: TRBJ1-5
size: .
V: TRBV10-1
DNA: TGCGCCAGCAGTGCCCCTGGACAGGGTAGAAGCAATCAGCCCCAGCATTTT
CDR3: CASSAPGQGRSNQPQHF

D: .
J: TRBJ2-1
size: .
V: TRBV11-3
DNA: TGTGCCAGCAGCCTTAGGACAAATTCCTACAATGAGCAGTTCTTC
CDR3: CASSLRTNSYNEQFF

D: .
J: TRBJ1-1
size: .
V: TRBV5-6
DNA: TGTGCCAGCAGCTACACAGGGAAGACTGAAGCTTTCTTT
CDR3: CASSYTGKTEAFF

D: TRBD1
J: TRBJ2-3
size: .
V: TRBV6-1
DNA: TGTGCCAGCACCTCCGTTCGGGGACAGGCAAATACGCAGTATTTT
CDR3: CASTSVRGQANTQYF

D: .
J: TRBJ1-1
size: .
V: TRBV6-5
DNA: TGTGCCTGCTCTTCGAGACAAAAGAACACTGAAGCTTTCTTT
CDR3: CACSSRQKNTEAFF

D: TRBD1
J: TRBJ1-4
size: few
V: TRBV7-9
DNA: TGTGCCAGCAGCCTTTCGACAGGGGGCTTTGAAAAACTGTTTTTT
CDR3: CASSLSTGGFEKLFF

D: .
J: TRBJ1-2
size: .
V: TRBV2
DNA: TGTGCCAGCAGTGAATCCGGAGTCGACTATGGCTACACCTTC
CDR3: CASSESGVDYGYTF

D: .
J: TRBJ2-3
size: few
V: TRBV18
DNA: TGTGCCAGCTCACCAGATCTGGCCACAGATACGCAGTATTTT
CDR3: CASSPDLATDTQYF

D: .
J: TRBJ2-7
size: .
V: TRBV19
DNA: TGTGCCAGTAGAACAGGGGCGGGGGAGCAGTACTTC
CDR3: CASRTGAGEQYF

D: TRBD1
J: TRBJ1-4
size: .
V: TRBV27
DNA: TGTGCCAGCAGTGACAGGGGGAAGGGTGAGAATGAAAAACTGTTTTTT
CDR3: CASSDRGKGENEKLFF

D: TRBD2
J: TRBJ2-3
size: once
V: TRBV5-6
DNA: TGTGCCAGCAGCTTGGGGCTAGCGGGGTCCACAGATACGCAGTATTTT
CDR3: CASSLGLAGSTDTQYF

D: .
J: TRBJ2-2
size: .
V: TRBV7-2
DNA: TGTGCCAGCAGCTTAGAAGCGGCCAGGAACACCGGGGAGCTGTTTTTT
CDR3: CASSLEAARNTGELFF

D: .
J: TRBJ2-7
size: .
V: TRBV12-5
DNA: TGTGCTAGTGGTTTGGGTCAGGGGTACGAGCAGTACTTC
CDR3: CASGLGQGYEQYF

D: .
J: TRBJ1-5
size: .
V: TRBV18
DNA: TGTGCCAGCTCACCAACAGAACTCATACAGCCCCAGCATTTT
CDR3: CASSPTELIQPQHF

D: TRBD1
J: TRBJ2-1
size: .
V: TRBV11-2
DNA: TGTGCCAGCAGCCAGCAGGGGACAGGGGTCAATGAGCAGTTCTTC
CDR3: CASSQQGTGVNEQFF

D: TRBD2
J: TRBJ2-3
size: once
V: TRBV7-3
DNA: TGTGCCAGCAGCTTGGGGAGGCTAGCGGGGGCGGATACGCAGTATTTT
CDR3: CASSLGRLAGADTQYF

D: .
J: TRBJ1-5
size: .
V: TRBV29-1
DNA: TGCAGCGTTGCTGTATCGGGGGGCAGTCAGCCCCAGCATTTT
CDR3: CSVAVSGGSQPQHF

D: .
J: TRBJ2-3
size: .
V: TRBV29-1
DNA: TGCAGCGTTGAATATGCGGCAGCTCTCCCAGATACGCAGTATTTT
CDR3: CSVEYAAALPDTQYF

D: TRBD1
J: TRBJ2-1
size: few
V: TRBV5-4
DNA: TGTGCCAGCAGCTCCCGGGACAGGAGTGTCAATGAGCAGTTCTTC
CDR3: CASSSRDRSVNEQFF

D: .
J: TRBJ1-6
size: .
V: TRBV5-1
DNA: TGCGCCAGCAGCCTCGTCCGTAATTCACCCCTCCACTTT
CDR3: CASSLVRNSPLHF

D: TRBD2
J: TRBJ2-7
size: .
V: TRBV5-1
DNA: TGCGCCAGCAGCCCCGGTAGCGGGGGCCCCTCCGAGCAGTACTTC
CDR3: CASSPGSGGPSEQYF

D: TRBD1
J: TRBJ1-4
size: few
V: TRBV19
DNA: TGTGCCAGTAGTATTCCTGGGTCCGGGACAGCACTGTTTTTT
CDR3: CASSIPGSGTALFF

D: .
J: TRBJ1-6
size: .
V: TRBV28
DNA: TGTGCCAGCAGCCTGAACATTTCACCCCTCCACTTT
CDR3: CASSLNISPLHF

D: TRBD2
J: TRBJ2-5
size: .
V: TRBV2
DNA: TGTGCCAGCAGCGGGCCGGGGGGGCCAGAGACCCAGTACTTC
CDR3: CASSGPGGPETQYF

D: TRBD2
J: TRBJ2-7
size: few
V: TRBV5-1
DNA: TGCGCCAGCAGCTCCAGCGGGAGTGGAGAGCAGTACTTC
CDR3: CASSSSGSGEQYF

D: TRBD1
J: TRBJ1-2
size: .
V: TRBV19
DNA: TGTGCCAGTAGTGAGGACAGGGGAGGAGACTATGGCTACACCTTC
CDR3: CASSEDRGGDYGYTF

D: TRBD2
J: TRBJ2-3
size: .
V: TRBV7-2
DNA: TGTGCCAGCAGCTTTAGCGGGGTAACAGATACGCAGTATTTT
CDR3: CASSFSGVTDTQYF

D: .
J: TRBJ2-1
size: .
V: TRBV7-9
DNA: TGTGCCAGCAGCTCTGCGAGCCCCAATGGGCAGTTCTTC
CDR3: CASSSASPNGQFF

D: .
J: TRBJ1-2
size: .
V: TRBV5-1
DNA: TGCGCCAGCAGCTTGAGCGGGGAAAACTATGGCTACACCTTC
CDR3: CASSLSGENYGYTF

D: .
J: TRBJ1-2
size: few
V: TRBV18
DNA: TGTGCCAGCTCACTCGACAGGCAGAACTATGGCTACACCTTC
CDR3: CASSLDRQNYGYTF

D: TRBD1
J: TRBJ2-7
size: .
V: TRBV15
DNA: TGTGCCACCAGCCCCGATTTAACAGGGGTCGAGCAGTACTTC
CDR3: CATSPDLTGVEQYF

D: TRBD1
J: TRBJ1-1
size: few
V: TRBV6-5
DNA: TGTGCCAGCAGTTGGGACAGATTGAACACTGAAGCTTTCTTT
CDR3: CASSWDRLNTEAFF

D: TRBD1
J: TRBJ1-6
size: .
V: TRBV27
DNA: TGTGCCAGCAATTTCGCAGACAGGGCGAATTCACCCCTCCACTTT
CDR3: CASNFADRANSPLHF

D: .
J: TRBJ1-1
size: .
V: TRBV19
DNA: TGTGCCAGTAGTAACGGGCAGGGTAGCACTGAAGCTTTCTTT
CDR3: CASSNGQGSTEAFF

D: .
J: TRBJ1-5
size: .
V: TRBV27
DNA: TGTGCCAGCAGTCCACAGGGACGCAATCAGCCCCAGCATTTT
CDR3: CASSPQGRNQPQHF

D: TRBD2
J: TRBJ2-5
size: .
V: TRBV29-1
DNA: TGCAGCGTTGCGGCTAGCGGAGAAGAGACCCAGTACTTC
CDR3: CSVAASGEETQYF